These 12 T cell receptor beta chains were all obtained from the same sample, sequenced in a study of blood T cell repertoires in COVID-19 (dated by TCRdb to 2018 to 2021). Library construction relied on the immunoSEQ multiplex PCR assay. The clones in this table, taken by TCRdb from immuneACCESS, are in-frame only. Not every clone is retained; where verified, under half of the shortfall comes from an unresolved V gene, and the cause of the rest is unknown. The sample profile shows about 130,000 clones; around 83% of them were found once. The ten largest account for around 10% of the sample. Sequenced input: PBMCs or T cells enriched from blood (not recorded which). These receptors were taken from a man between 50 and 59 years old who had recovered from COVID-19.

The V call is TRBV5-6, the J call TRBJ1-6; weak D call: TRBD1 (6 bases). The CDR3 is 16 amino acids. With 1 base removed from V and 4 bases from J, the gap between germline ends came to 12 bases. Germline lookup yields CDR1 SGHDT and CDR2 YYEEEE. CDR3 in amino acids: CASSLRQGLYNSPLHF. CDR3 DNA sequence: TGTGCCAGCAGCTTGAGGCAGGGGCTATATAATTCACCCCTCCACTTT.

V and J are TRBV3-1 (or the pseudogene TRBV3-2) and TRBJ2-7, with TRBD1 matching over 7 bases. V was clipped by 1 base and J by 0 bases; unmatched bases: 6. This CDR3 region has 16 residues. CDR1 LGHDT and CDR2 YNNKEL come from the germline V gene (reference sequence). This CDR3 is CASSQVSGGSSYEQYF. CDR3 nucleotide sequence: TGTGCCAGCAGCCAAGTCTCAGGGGGAAGCTCCTACGAGCAGTACTTC.

The chain combines TRBV14 with TRBJ2-1; no firm D call. The CDR3 length is 17 residues. V lost 0 bases and J 3 bases, leaving 15 bases between the germline ends. The germline V gene encodes CDR1 SGHDN and CDR2 FVKESK. CDR3 in DNA: TGTGCCAGCAGCCAAGAAATCACCACCGCCGGCTACAATGAGCAGTTCTTC. Translation: CASSQEITTAGYNEQFF.

The gene calls are TRBV9 and TRBJ2-4; tentatively, D is TRBD2 (6 bases). V lost 0 bases, J lost 2 bases, and 12 bases lay in between. The germline V gene has CDR1 SGDLS and CDR2 YYNGEE. The length of the CDR3 is 16 residues. This chain's CDR3 is CASSVGGETPKNIQYF. The CDR3, as DNA: TGTGCCAGCAGCGTAGGGGGGGAGACACCCAAAAACATTCAGTACTTC.

The chain uses TRBV4-3 and TRBJ2-5, with D possibly TRBD2 on 5 matching bases. The CDR3 is 15 residues long. The ends were cut back, 0 bases at V and 5 bases at J, with 13 bases in the middle. CDR1 is LGHNA and CDR2 is YSLEER in the germline V gene. The DNA of the CDR3 is TGCGCCAGCAGCCAAGAGAGTCGGGGAATGGAGACCCAGTACTTC. This sequence encodes CASSQESRGMETQYF.

The chain is built from TRBV7-9 and TRBJ2-3, with 7 nucleotides matching TRBD1. The CDR3 totals 15 residues. With 3 bases clipped from V and 1 base from J, the junction kept 4 bases outside the gene matches. Germline V lookup: CDR1 SEHNR, CDR2 FQNEAQ (reference sequence). The CDR3: CASSFDRAGTDTQYF. For the CDR3, the DNA is TGTGCCAGCAGCTTCGACAGGGCAGGCACAGATACGCAGTATTTT.

The J gene is TRBJ2-1, the V gene TRBV7-3; TRBD2 matches at 7 bases. With V trimmed by 2 bases and J by 5 bases, 6 bases remained unmatched. The CDR3 is made up of 15 amino acids. The V gene's germline CDR1 is SGHTA and CDR2 FQGTGA. CDR3 nucleotides: TGTGCCAGCAGCTTAGCAGCGGGGATTAACAATGAGCAGTTCTTC. This sequence encodes CASSLAAGINNEQFF.

Only one count was recorded for this clone. This chain connects TRBV12-3 or TRBV12-4 to TRBJ2-7, with 9 nucleotides matching TRBD1. J was trimmed by 4 bases and V by 5 bases; bases with no gene match: 3. This CDR3 comprises 13 residues. The CDR3 nucleotides read TGTGCCAGCAGTCCCGGGACAGGGTACGAGCAGTACTTC. Translation: CASSPGTGYEQYF.

This chain connects TRBV25-1 to TRBJ2-3, with TRBD2 matching 13 bases. The CDR3 runs 16 residues. The germline CDR1 and CDR2 sequences are MGHDK and SYGVNS. V was clipped by 2 bases and J by 2 bases; unmatched bases: 1. CDR3 in amino acids: CASSEGTSGNTDTQYF. CDR3 DNA: TGTGCCAGCAGTGAAGGGACTAGCGGGAACACAGATACGCAGTATTTT.

The gene calls are TRBV27 and TRBJ1-1; 7 nucleotides line up with TRBD1. The germline CDR1 and CDR2 sequences are MNHEY and SMNVEV (reference sequence). CDR3 length: 15 amino acids. Trimming cost V 0 bases and J 4 bases; bases outside gene matches: 5. The chain's CDR3 is CASSLSETGTTEAFF. The CDR3 DNA reads TGTGCCAGCAGTTTATCGGAGACAGGGACCACTGAAGCTTTCTTT.

The chain joins TRBV6-5 to TRBJ2-7, with TRBD1 matching 9 bases. CDR1 and CDR2 (germline): MNHEY, SVGAGI. V was pared by 8 bases and J by 0 bases, with 2 bases of the junction left unmatched. The CDR3 runs to 13 residues. The chain's CDR3 is CASGQGSSYEQYF. The DNA for the CDR3 is TGTGCCAGCGGACAGGGGTCCTCCTACGAGCAGTACTTC.

This clone was recorded once. The chain links TRBV3-1 (or the pseudogene TRBV3-2) to TRBJ1-5; possible D gene TRBD1, 5 bases. V was clipped by 1 base and J by 4 bases, with 8 bases between them. This CDR3 has 14 amino acids. Germline loops: CDR1 LGHDT, CDR2 YNNKEL (reference sequence). DNA of the CDR3: TGTGCCAGCAGCCAAGGCGGGGGTAATCAGCCCCAGCATTTT. Translation gives CASSQGGGNQPQHF.